The source of this T cell receptor (beta chain) is a study of blood T cell repertoires in COVID-19. After removal of 6 bases from V and 2 bases from J, the junction contained 7 bases not matched to a gene. CDR1 and CDR2 from the germline V gene are SGHTA and FQGNSA. The CDR3 has 16 residues. The method was immunoSEQ multiplex PCR; TCRdb's version includes in-frame clones alone and lacks a portion of them. The sample includes some 49,000 clones, about 90% of them seen just once. The receptor's source is a man aged 50 to 60 with active COVID-19. The V gene is TRBV7-2, the J gene TRBJ2-2; TRBD1 matches 9 bases. Sequenced sample: peripheral blood. CDR3 sequence reads: CASSGTGGGNTGELFF. In DNA form, the CDR3 reads TGTGCCAGCAGTGGAACAGGGGGCGGAAACACCGGGGAGCTGTTTTTT.